This paragraph reports one T cell receptor (beta chain). The sorted Tregs were CD4+CD25+CD127-/low cells. The length of the CDR3 is 16 residues. V dropped 6 bases and J dropped 8; count of bases not matched to a gene: 13. Germline loops: CDR1 MDHEN, CDR2 SYDVKM. Semi-nested PCR with Nested Universal Primer A followed constant-region reverse priming of full-length variable regions. MiXCR, applied by TCRdb to the 5' RACE reads, yields one record per CDR3 protein. This table holds roughly 9,900 distinct CDR3 sequences, under 40% found once. Sequenced: Tregs sorted from blood. This sequence was found in a female donor with breast cancer. The chain carries TRBV28 and TRBJ2-3; 11 bases map to TRBD2. The CDR3 DNA follows: TGTGCCAGCAGCCCTCCCCATAGCGGGGGGGTTGTTACGCAGTATTTT. Translation gives CASSPPHSGGVVTQYF.